This T cell receptor (beta chain) was retrieved from a study of T cell responses to AZD1222 COVID-19 vaccine. Findings and limits, study-wide: It was only after the peak T cell response that any repertoires were sampled.

The CDR3 is made up of 14 amino acids. CDR1 is GTSNPN, CDR2 SVGIG, per germline (reference sequence). Trimming stripped 3 bases from V and 4 bases from J, with 12 bases between. Generated by immunoSEQ multiplex PCR, the TCRdb table keeps only in-frame clones and is missing some. Altogether approximately 100,000 clones are present, approximately 91% being singletons, with the ten largest covering around 15%. About this clone itself: Antigen specificity is unknown.

This chain joins TRBV30 and TRBJ1-4; D unresolved. The material sequenced was peripheral blood, taken on day 0 of AZD1222 vaccination. The receptor's source is an adult in good health. The CDR3 coding sequence is TGTGCCTGGAGCCCCGGGCCTTATAATGAAAAACTGTTTTTT. Translated, it gives CAWSPGPYNEKLFF. Supplemented by reference TRBV30 and TRBJ1-4, the full variable domain reads SQTIHQWPATLVQPVGSPLSLECTVEGTSNPNLYWYRQAAGRGLQLLFYSVGIGQISSEVPQNLSASRPQDRQFILSSKKLLLSDSGFYLCAWSPGPYNEKLFFGSGTQLSVL.